This entry lists 20 T cell receptor beta chains sequenced from one sample in a study of control samples from healthy donors and cancer patients. Some clones are missing from TCRdb's copy, which holds only in-frame ones; the method was immunoSEQ multiplex PCR. Here the sample spans about 31,000 clones, 94% being singletons. The sequencing sample was made of blood. These receptors all come from a man aged 55 to 70 in good health.

V usage is TRBV4-1 and J usage is TRBJ1-2; maybe TRBD1 (5 bases). The germline CDR1 and CDR2 sequences are MGHRA and YSYEKL. The CDR3 length is 21 residues. V was trimmed by 0 bases and J by 6 bases, leaving 32 bases between them. The CDR3 DNA reads as TGCGCCAGCAGCCAAGAGCAAAGGTCGGGCACTTCAGGGAGGGCGCTTGATGGCTACACCTTC. It encodes CASSQEQRSGTSGRALDGYTF.

CDR3 in DNA: TGTGCCAGCAGCGTAGGAGGTCCCCAAGAGACCCAGTACTTC. Amino acids: CASSVGGPQETQYF. The V gene is TRBV9, the J gene TRBJ2-5; no clear D. Between the trimmed V and J ends, which lost 0 bases and 1 base, there was a span of 7 bases. The CDR3 contains 14 residues. Germline CDR1 reads SGDLS; CDR2 reads YYNGEE.

The V gene is TRBV9, the J gene TRBJ1-1; a weak D match, TRBD1 (6 bases). The CDR3 has 13 residues. With 4 bases removed from V and 3 bases from J, the gap between germline ends came to 10 bases. Germline loops: CDR1 SGDLS, CDR2 YYNGEE. The CDR3 reads CASSPQGYTEAFF. CDR3 coding DNA: TGTGCCAGCAGCCCACAGGGCTACACTGAAGCTTTCTTT.

The V and J genes are TRBV5-5 and TRBJ2-1, with 9 bases that match TRBD1. Germline-derived CDR1 and CDR2 are SGHKS and YYEKEE (reference sequence). CDR3 length: 15 residues. The V gene end was trimmed by 3 bases and the J gene end by 6 bases; junction bases not matched to a gene: 7. CDR3 DNA sequence: TGTGCCAGCAGCTCTGGGACAGGGAGAGGCAATGAGCAGTTCTTC. Its translation: CASSSGTGRGNEQFF. The complete variable domain, with remaining parts taken from reference TRBV5-5 and TRBJ2-1, reads DAGVTQSPTHLIKTRGQQVTLRCSPISGHKSVSWYQQVLGQGPQFIFQYYEKEERGRGNFPDRFSARQFPNYSSELNVNALLLGDSALYLCASSSGTGRGNEQFFGPGTRLTVL.

The gene calls are TRBV11-2 and TRBJ1-3; the D gene is possibly TRBD1 (5 bases). The V gene lost 1 base and the J gene lost 0 bases, with 13 bases spanning the gap. The CDR3 consists of 17 residues. The V gene's germline CDR1 is SGHAT and CDR2 FQNNGV. The CDR3 protein is CASSLVGHTLSGNTIYF. As DNA, the CDR3 is TGTGCCAGCAGCTTAGTAGGACACACACTCTCTGGAAACACCATATATTTT.

This rearrangement joins TRBV28 to TRBJ2-1, with TRBD2 identical over 8 bases. V was clipped by 3 bases and J by 2 bases; unmatched bases: 3. The germline CDR1 and CDR2 sequences are MDHEN and SYDVKM. CDR3 length equals 15 residues. The CDR3 DNA reads as TGTGCCAGCAGTTTGGGAGCGGGGGCCTACAATGAGCAGTTCTTC. This translates into CASSLGAGAYNEQFF.

This chain connects TRBV19 to TRBJ2-3, with TRBD2 matching over 12 bases. The trim removed 6 bases at V and 6 bases at J, leaving 7 bases unmatched. CDR3 size: 15 residues. Germline V CDR1 and CDR2: LNHDA, SQIVND (reference sequence). Here the CDR3 reads CASSPLAGGEDTQYF. CDR3 in DNA: TGTGCCAGTAGCCCACTAGCGGGGGGCGAGGATACGCAGTATTTT.

This chain connects TRBV7-9 to TRBJ1-4; the D gene is possibly TRBD1 (5 bases). The CDR3 has 14 residues. Germline assignment: CDR1 SEHNR and CDR2 FQNEAQ (reference sequence). Trimming pared 2 bases from V and 5 bases from J, leaving 9 bases between. The CDR3 nucleotides are TGTGCCAGCAGCTTAACGGGGGAAAATGAAAAACTGTTTTTT. Protein sequence: CASSLTGENEKLFF. Filled out from reference TRBV7-9 and TRBJ1-4, the complete variable domain reads DTGVSQNPRHKITKRGQNVTFRCDPISEHNRLYWYRQTLGQGPEFLTYFQNEAQLEKSRLLSDRFSAERPKGSFSTLEIQRTEQGDSAMYLCASSLTGENEKLFFGSGTQLSVL.

V usage is TRBV28 and J usage is TRBJ1-6; perhaps TRBD1 as D (5 bases). V was trimmed by 3 bases and J by 5 bases, leaving 14 bases between them. The V gene's germline CDR1 is MDHEN and CDR2 SYDVKM. The CDR3 contains 16 residues. DNA of the CDR3: TGTGCCAGCAGTTTTGAGGGACGGCCGAATAATTCACCCCTCCACTTT. Its translation is CASSFEGRPNNSPLHF. Combining the CDR3 with reference TRBV28 and TRBJ1-6 gives the whole variable domain DVKVTQSSRYLVKRTGEKVFLECVQDMDHENMFWYRQDPGLGLRLIYFSYDVKMKEKGDIPEGYSVSREKKERFSLILESASTNQTSMYLCASSFEGRPNNSPLHFGNGTRLTVT.

This clone appeared once. The chain combines TRBV19 with TRBJ2-1; maybe TRBD2 (7 bases). There are 15 residues in the CDR3. Germline CDR1 and CDR2: LNHDA and SQIVND (reference sequence). V lost 7 bases to trimming and J lost 0 bases, with 13 bases between them. The DNA for the CDR3 is TGTGCCAGTACTGAGGGAGGGGGCTCCTACAATGAGCAGTTCTTC. This translates into CASTEGGGSYNEQFF.

The rearrangement joins TRBV19 to TRBJ2-5, with D uncertain. V gave up 5 bases and J gave up 6 bases, with 16 bases separating them. The CDR3 has 14 residues. Germline loops: CDR1 LNHDA, CDR2 SQIVND (reference sequence). CDR3 DNA: TGTGCCAGTAGTGAAGATCGGAGTGTCAAGACCCAGTACTTC. It yields the protein CASSEDRSVKTQYF. Full variable domain (outside the CDR3, taken from reference TRBV19 and TRBJ2-5): DGGITQSPKYLFRKEGQNVTLSCEQNLNHDAMYWYRQDPGQGLRLIYYSQIVNDFQKGDIAEGYSVSREKKESFPLTVTSAQKNPTAFYLCASSEDRSVKTQYFGPGTRLLVL.

V and J are TRBV3-1 (or the pseudogene TRBV3-2) and TRBJ2-1; TRBD2 agrees at 9 bases. Germline V gene lookup returns CDR1 LGHDT and CDR2 YNNKEL (reference sequence). CDR3 length: 15 amino acids. The ends lost 0 bases at V and 8 bases at J; junction bases unmatched: 5. Here the CDR3 DNA reads TGTGCCAGCAGCCAAGATATTGCGGGGGGGCATGAGCAGTTCTTC. Its translation: CASSQDIAGGHEQFF.

The rearrangement joins TRBV24-1 to TRBJ1-5; TRBD1 matches 9 bases. The V and J ends lost 9 bases and 3 bases, in that order; junction bases with no gene match: 2. The CDR3 consists of 13 residues. Looked up from germline, CDR1 is KGHDR and CDR2 is SFDVKD. CDR3: CATGTGSNQPQHF. The CDR3 nucleotides read TGTGCCACCGGGACAGGGTCCAATCAGCCCCAGCATTTT.

This clone was detected only once. This rearrangement joins TRBV9 to TRBJ2-7; 7 bases fit TRBD2. CDR3 length equals 14 residues. The V and J ends lost 0 bases and 4 bases, in that order; junction bases with no gene match: 4. From germline, CDR1 is SGDLS and CDR2 YYNGEE. CDR3 bases: TGTGCCAGCAGCGTAGGGGGGGGTTTTTACGAGCAGTACTTC. Its protein is CASSVGGGFYEQYF.

The chain carries TRBV5-1 and TRBJ2-3, with D possibly TRBD2 on 6 matching bases. The CDR3 totals 16 residues. Germline V gives CDR1 SGHRS, CDR2 YFSETQ. V lost 3 bases to trimming and J lost 0 bases, with 14 bases between them. CDR3 in DNA: TGCGCCAGCAGCTCCAGGCCTGGGACTAGCACAGATACGCAGTATTTT. As protein: CASSSRPGTSTDTQYF.

The genes are TRBV28 and TRBJ1-4, with D unclear. Trimming left V 8 bases short and J 3 bases short, with 4 bases between. Germline values: CDR1 MDHEN, CDR2 SYDVKM. The length of the CDR3 is 11 residues. The CDR3 DNA reads TGTGCCAGCTACTCTAATGAAAAACTGTTTTTT. Protein sequence: CASYSNEKLFF.

The rearrangement uses TRBV6-6 and TRBJ1-2; 7 positions match TRBD1. With V trimmed by 8 bases and J by 6 bases, 6 bases remained unmatched. Germline V CDR1 and CDR2: MNHNY, SVGAGI (reference sequence). CDR3 length: 12 residues. The CDR3 DNA reads as TGTGCCAGCCGACAGGGATTAAATGGCTACACCTTC. It codes for CASRQGLNGYTF.

Details on this clone: The germline gene is not matched at one end of the junction; a read error may be the cause. This chain uses TRBV19 with TRBJ2-1; TRBD1 aligns across 7 bases. The CDR3 has 12 amino acids. CDR1 LNHDA and CDR2 SQIVND come from the germline V gene (reference sequence). The CDR3 coding sequence is TGTGCCAGTTCGACAGGGACCTCGTCTAAGCTCTTC. Protein: CASSTGTSSKLF.

The chain recombines TRBV21-1 with TRBJ2-3; TRBD2 is the table's D call, not checked against the DNA. TRBV21-1 is recorded as a pseudogene. There are 9 residues in the CDR3. The CDR3: CASSVTGYF. CDR3 nucleotide sequence: TGTGCCAGCAGCGTCACGGGGTATTTT.

V gene TRBV19 combines with J gene TRBJ2-6, with D possibly matching TRBD1 (6 bases). V was shortened by 5 bases and J by 0 bases, with 17 bases between the two germline ends. This CDR3 contains 18 residues. CDR1 and CDR2 from the germline V gene are LNHDA and SQIVND (reference sequence). The CDR3 is CASSPGVRYGSGANVLTF. DNA of the CDR3: TGTGCCAGTAGTCCAGGGGTAAGGTATGGCTCTGGGGCCAACGTCCTGACTTTC.